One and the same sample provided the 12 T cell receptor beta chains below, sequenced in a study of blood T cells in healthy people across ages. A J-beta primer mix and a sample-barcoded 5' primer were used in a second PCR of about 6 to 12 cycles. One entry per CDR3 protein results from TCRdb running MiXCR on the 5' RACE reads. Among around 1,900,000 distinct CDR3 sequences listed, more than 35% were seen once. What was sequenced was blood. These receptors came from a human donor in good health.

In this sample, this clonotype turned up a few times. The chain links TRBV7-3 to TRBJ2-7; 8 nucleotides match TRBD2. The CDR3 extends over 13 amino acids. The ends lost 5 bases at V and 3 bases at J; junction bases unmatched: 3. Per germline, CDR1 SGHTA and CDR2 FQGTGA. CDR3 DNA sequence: TGTGCCAGCAGCCCGGGACTAGACTACGAGCAGTACTTC. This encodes CASSPGLDYEQYF.

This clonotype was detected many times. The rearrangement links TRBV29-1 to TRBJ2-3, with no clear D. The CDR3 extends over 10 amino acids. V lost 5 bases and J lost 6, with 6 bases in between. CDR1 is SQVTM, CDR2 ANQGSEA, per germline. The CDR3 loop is CSVYSDTQYF. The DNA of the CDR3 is TGCAGCGTTTATTCCGATACGCAGTATTTT.

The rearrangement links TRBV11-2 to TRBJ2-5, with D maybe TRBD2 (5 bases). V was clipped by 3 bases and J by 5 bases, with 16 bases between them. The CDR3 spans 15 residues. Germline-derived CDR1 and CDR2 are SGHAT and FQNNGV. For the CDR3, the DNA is TGTGCCAGCAGCTTTTTAAGACTGGGAGAGGAGACCCAGTACTTC. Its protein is CASSFLRLGEETQYF.

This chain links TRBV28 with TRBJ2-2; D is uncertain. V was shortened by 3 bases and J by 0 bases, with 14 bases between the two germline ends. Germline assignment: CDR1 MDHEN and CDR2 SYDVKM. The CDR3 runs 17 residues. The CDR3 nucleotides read TGTGCCAGCAGTTTTGGCAGAGGTCCGTCGAACACCGGGGAGCTGTTTTTT. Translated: CASSFGRGPSNTGELFF.

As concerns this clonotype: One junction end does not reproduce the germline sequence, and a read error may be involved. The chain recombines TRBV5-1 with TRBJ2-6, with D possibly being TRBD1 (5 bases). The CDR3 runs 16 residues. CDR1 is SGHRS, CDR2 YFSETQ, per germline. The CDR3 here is CASSLGASGGANVRTF. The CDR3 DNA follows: TGCGCCAGCAGCTTGGGAGCATCTGGTGGGGCCAACGTCCGGACTTTC.

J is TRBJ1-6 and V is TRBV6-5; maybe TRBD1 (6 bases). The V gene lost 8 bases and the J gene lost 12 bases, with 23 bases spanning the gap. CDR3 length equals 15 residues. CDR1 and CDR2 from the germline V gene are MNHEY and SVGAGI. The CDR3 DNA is TGTGCCAGCGCCGACCTTACAGGGTTAGATTTACCCCTCCACTTT. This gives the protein CASADLTGLDLPLHF.

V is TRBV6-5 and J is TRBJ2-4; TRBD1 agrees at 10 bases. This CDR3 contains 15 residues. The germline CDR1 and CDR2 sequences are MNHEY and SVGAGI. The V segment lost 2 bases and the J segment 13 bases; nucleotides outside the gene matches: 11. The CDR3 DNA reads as TGTGCCAGCAGTTACGCGGCCAGGGACAGGGGAGTGCAGTACTTC. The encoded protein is CASSYAARDRGVQYF.

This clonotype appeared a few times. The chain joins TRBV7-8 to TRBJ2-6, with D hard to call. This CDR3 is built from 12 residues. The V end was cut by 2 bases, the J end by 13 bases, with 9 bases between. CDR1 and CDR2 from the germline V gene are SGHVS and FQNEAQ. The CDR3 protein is CASSLRPGVLTF. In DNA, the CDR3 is TGTGCCAGCAGCTTACGGCCCGGAGTCCTGACTTTC. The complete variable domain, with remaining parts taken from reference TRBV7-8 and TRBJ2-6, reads GAGVSQSPRYKVAKRGQDVALRCDPISGHVSLFWYQQALGQGPEFLTYFQNEAQLDKSGLPSDRFFAERPEGSVSTLKIQRTQQEDSAVYLCASSLRPGVLTFGAGSRLTVL.

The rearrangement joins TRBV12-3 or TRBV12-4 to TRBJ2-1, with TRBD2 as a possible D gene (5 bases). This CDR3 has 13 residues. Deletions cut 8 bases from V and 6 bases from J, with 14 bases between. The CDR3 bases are TGTGCCAGCGGGGATCCTAGCATCAATGAGCAGTTCTTC. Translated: CASGDPSINEQFF.

The CDR3 sequence is CASSLGALLERGVETDTQYF. In nucleotides, the CDR3 is TGTGCCAGCAGCTTAGGGGCTCTACTGGAGCGGGGGGTAGAAACAGATACGCAGTATTTT. This rearrangement joins TRBV7-2 to TRBJ2-3; 9 positions agree with TRBD2. V trimming: 1 base; J trimming: 3 bases; junction bases outside the gene matches: 17. Germline V gene sequence: CDR1 SGHTA, CDR2 FQGNSA. The CDR3 has 20 residues. Based on the CDR3 plus reference TRBV7-2 and TRBJ2-3, the full variable domain is GAGVSQSPSNKVTEKGKDVELRCDPISGHTALYWYRQSLGQGLEFLIYFQGNSAPDKSGLPSDRFSAERTGGSVSTLTIQRTQQEDSAVYLCASSLGALLERGVETDTQYFGPGTRLTVL.

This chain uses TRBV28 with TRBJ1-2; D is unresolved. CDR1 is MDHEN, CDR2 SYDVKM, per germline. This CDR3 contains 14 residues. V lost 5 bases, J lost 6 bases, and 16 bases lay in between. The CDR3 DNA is TGTGCCAGCAGTCTAGACCTTCCGGGTCATGGCTACACCTTC. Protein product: CASSLDLPGHGYTF.

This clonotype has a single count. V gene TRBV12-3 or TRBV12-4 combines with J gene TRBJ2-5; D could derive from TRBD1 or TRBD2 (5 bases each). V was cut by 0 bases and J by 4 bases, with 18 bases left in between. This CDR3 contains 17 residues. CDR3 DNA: TGTGCCAGCAGTTTAGCGACCGGGACGACCCTGGTAGAGACCCAGTACTTC. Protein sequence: CASSLATGTTLVETQYF.